This entry concerns a single T cell receptor beta chain. Authors' methods: Amplified reference gene primers provided the basis for estimating nucleated cell counts. The assay was immunoSEQ multiplex PCR, and TCRdb's table has in-frame clones only and misses some. V, J and clone size reflect that table, while D and trimming were determined from the DNA. Of 410,000 or so clones listed, about 88% are singletons. Seattle patient enrollment occurred during active infection, with longitudinal follow-up thereafter. This CDR3 is built from 15 residues. V was shortened by 5 bases and J by 4 bases, with 17 bases between the two germline ends. Germline CDR1 SEHNR, CDR2 FQNEAQ (reference sequence). This sample was taken from a study of blood T cell repertoires in COVID-19. Study summary: T cells, B-cell-depleted T cells, or PBMCs supplied cDNA or gDNA.

Specimen: peripheral blood. This TCR derives from a woman aged 40-49 years with COVID-19, enrolled during active disease. V usage is TRBV7-9 and J usage is TRBJ1-1, with D possibly being TRBD1 (6 bases). The CDR3 DNA sequence: TGTGCCAGCAGCCCTACCTCCCAGGGGAGCACTGAAGCTTTCTTT. It translates to CASSPTSQGSTEAFF.